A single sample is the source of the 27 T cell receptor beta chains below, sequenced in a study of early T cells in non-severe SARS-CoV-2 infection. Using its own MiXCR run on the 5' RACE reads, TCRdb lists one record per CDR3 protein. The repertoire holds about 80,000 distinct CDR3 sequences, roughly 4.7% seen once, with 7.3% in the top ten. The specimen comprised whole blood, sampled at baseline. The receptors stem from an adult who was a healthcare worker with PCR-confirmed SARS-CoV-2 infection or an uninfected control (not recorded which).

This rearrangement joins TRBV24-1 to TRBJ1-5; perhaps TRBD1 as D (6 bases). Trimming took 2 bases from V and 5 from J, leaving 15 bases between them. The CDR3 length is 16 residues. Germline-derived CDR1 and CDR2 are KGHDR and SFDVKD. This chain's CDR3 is CATSDSVDSFDQPQHF. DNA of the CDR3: TGTGCCACCAGTGATTCCGTGGACAGTTTCGATCAGCCCCAGCATTTT.

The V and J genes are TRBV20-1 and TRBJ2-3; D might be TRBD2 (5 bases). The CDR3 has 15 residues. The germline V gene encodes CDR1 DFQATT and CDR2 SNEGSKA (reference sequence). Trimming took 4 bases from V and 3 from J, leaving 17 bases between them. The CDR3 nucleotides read TGCAGTGCTAAAAAGCGCGCCTCGGGGACAGATACGCAGTATTTT. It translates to CSAKKRASGTDTQYF.

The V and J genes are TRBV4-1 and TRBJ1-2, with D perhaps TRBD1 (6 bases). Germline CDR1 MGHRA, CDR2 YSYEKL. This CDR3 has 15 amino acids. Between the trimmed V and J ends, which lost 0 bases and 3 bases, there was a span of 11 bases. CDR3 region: CASSQDPGVDYGYTF. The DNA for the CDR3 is TGCGCCAGCAGCCAAGACCCAGGGGTAGACTATGGCTACACCTTC.

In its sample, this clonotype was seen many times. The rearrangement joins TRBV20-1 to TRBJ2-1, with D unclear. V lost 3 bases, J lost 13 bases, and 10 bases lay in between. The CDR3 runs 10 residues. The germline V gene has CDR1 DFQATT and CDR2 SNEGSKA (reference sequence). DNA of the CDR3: TGCAGTGCTAGTGAGGAGTTTCAGTTCTTC. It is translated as CSASEEFQFF.

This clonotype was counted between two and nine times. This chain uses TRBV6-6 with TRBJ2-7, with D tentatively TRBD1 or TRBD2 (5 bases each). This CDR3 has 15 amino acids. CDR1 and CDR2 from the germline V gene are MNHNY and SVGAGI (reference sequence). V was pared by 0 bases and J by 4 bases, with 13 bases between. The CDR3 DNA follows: TGTGCCAGCAGTTACTCGACTGGGACCAAGTACGAGCAGTACTTC. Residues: CASSYSTGTKYEQYF.

CDR3 sequence reads: CASSPASYYEQYF. The CDR3 nucleotides read TGTGCCAGCAGTCCGGCCAGCTACTACGAGCAGTACTTC. The chain links TRBV6-6 to TRBJ2-7, with unresolved D. Germline values: CDR1 MNHNY, CDR2 SVGAGI (reference sequence). The V end lost 5 bases, the J end lost 3 bases, and 11 bases lay between the germline ends. This CDR3 region has 13 residues.

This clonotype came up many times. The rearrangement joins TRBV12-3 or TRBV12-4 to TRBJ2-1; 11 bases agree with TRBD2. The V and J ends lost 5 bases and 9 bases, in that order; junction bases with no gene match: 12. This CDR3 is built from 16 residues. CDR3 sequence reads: CASSILTSGKRGEQFF. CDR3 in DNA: TGTGCCAGCAGTATCCTGACTAGCGGGAAACGGGGTGAGCAGTTCTTC.

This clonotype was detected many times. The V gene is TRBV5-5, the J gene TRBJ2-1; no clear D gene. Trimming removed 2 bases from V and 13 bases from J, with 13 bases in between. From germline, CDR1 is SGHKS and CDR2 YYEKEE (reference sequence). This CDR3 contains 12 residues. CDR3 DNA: TGTGCCAGCAGCTTTGAGGTTCCACCTCAGTTCTTC. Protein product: CASSFEVPPQFF.

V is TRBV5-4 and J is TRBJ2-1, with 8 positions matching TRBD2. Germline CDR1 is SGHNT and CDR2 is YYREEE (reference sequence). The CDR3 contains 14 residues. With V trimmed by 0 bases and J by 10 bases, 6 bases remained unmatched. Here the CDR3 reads CASSLAGGPREQFF. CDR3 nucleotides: TGTGCCAGCAGCTTGGCGGGAGGGCCGAGGGAGCAGTTCTTC.

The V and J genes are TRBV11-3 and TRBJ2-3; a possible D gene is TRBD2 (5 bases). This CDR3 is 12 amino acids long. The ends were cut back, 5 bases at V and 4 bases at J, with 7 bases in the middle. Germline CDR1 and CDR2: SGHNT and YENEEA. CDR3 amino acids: CASSRGPDTQYF. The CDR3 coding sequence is TGTGCCAGCAGCCGAGGGCCAGATACGCAGTATTTT.

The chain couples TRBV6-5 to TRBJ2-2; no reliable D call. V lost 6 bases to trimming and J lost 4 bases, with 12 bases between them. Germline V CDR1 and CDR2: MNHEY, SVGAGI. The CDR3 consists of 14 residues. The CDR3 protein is CASSWIVGTGELFF. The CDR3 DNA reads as TGTGCCAGCAGCTGGATAGTAGGCACCGGGGAGCTGTTTTTT.

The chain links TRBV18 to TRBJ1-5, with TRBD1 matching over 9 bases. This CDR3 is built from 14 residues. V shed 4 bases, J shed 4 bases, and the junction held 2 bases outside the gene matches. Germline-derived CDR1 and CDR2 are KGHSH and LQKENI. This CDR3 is CASSRQGDNQPQHF. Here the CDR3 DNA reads TGTGCCAGCTCACGACAGGGGGATAATCAGCCCCAGCATTTT.

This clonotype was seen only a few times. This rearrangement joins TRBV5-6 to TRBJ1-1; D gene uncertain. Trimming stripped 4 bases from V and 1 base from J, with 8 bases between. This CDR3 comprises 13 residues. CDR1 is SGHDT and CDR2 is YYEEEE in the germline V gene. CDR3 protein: CASSPASNTEAFF. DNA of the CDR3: TGTGCCAGCAGCCCGGCTTCGAACACTGAAGCTTTCTTT.

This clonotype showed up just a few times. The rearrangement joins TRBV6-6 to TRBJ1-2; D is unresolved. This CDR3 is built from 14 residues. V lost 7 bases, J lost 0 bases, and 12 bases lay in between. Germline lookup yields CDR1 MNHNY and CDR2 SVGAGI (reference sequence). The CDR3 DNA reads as TGTGCCAGCACCAACATCGGGACTAACTATGGCTACACCTTC. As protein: CASTNIGTNYGYTF.

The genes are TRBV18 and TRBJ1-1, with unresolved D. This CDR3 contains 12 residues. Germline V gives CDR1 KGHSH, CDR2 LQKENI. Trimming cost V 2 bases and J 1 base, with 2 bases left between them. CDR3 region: CASSPGNTEAFF. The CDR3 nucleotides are TGTGCCAGCTCACCAGGGAACACTGAAGCTTTCTTT.

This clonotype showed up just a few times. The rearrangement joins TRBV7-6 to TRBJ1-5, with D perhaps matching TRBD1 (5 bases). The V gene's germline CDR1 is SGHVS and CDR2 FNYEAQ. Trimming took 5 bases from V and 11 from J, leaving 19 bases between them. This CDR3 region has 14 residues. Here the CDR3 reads CASSPQEVGTTQHF. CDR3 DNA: TGTGCCAGCAGCCCTCAAGAAGTTGGGACGACCCAGCATTTT. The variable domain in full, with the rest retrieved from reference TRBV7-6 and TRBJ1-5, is GAGVSQSPRYKVTKRGQDVALRCDPISGHVSLYWYRQALGQGPEFLTYFNYEAQQDKSGLPNDRFSAERPEGSISTLTIQRTEQRDSAMYRCASSPQEVGTTQHFGDGTRLSIL.

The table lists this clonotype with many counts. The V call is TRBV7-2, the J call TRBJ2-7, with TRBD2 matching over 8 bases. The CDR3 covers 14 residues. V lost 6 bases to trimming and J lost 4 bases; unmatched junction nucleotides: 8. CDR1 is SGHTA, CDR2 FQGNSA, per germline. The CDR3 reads CASRPTSVLYEQYF. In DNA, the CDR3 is TGTGCCAGCAGGCCGACTAGCGTGTTGTACGAGCAGTACTTC.

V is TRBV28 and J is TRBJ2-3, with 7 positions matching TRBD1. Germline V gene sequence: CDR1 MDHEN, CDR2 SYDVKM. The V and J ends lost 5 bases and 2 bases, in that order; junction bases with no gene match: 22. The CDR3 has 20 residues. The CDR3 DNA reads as TGTGCCAGCAGTCATTGGGCCTCGGGGAGAGGGGGCCTTTACACAGATACGCAGTATTTT. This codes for CASSHWASGRGGLYTDTQYF.

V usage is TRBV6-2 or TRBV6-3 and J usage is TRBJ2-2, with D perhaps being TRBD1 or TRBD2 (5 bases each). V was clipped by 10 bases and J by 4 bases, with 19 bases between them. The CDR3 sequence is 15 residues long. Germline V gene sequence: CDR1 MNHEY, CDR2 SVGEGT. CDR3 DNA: TGTGCCACCAAGAAGGGGACGGTTACCACCGGGGAGCTGTTTTTT. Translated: CATKKGTVTTGELFF.

CDR3 amino acids: CSVEGAPGNEQFF. Here the CDR3 DNA reads TGCAGCGTTGAAGGAGCCCCAGGCAATGAGCAGTTCTTC. The chain recombines TRBV29-1 with TRBJ2-1; no clear D. The CDR3 runs to 13 residues. The ends were cut back, 1 base at V and 6 bases at J, with 10 bases in the middle. Per germline, CDR1 SQVTM and CDR2 ANQGSEA.

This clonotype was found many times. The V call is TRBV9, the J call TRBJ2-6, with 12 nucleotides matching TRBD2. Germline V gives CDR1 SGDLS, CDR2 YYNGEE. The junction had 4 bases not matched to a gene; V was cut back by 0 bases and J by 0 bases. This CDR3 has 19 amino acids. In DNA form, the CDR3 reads TGTGCCAGCAGCGTAGAAGGACTAGCGGGGACCTCTGGGGCCAACGTCCTGACTTTC. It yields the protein CASSVEGLAGTSGANVLTF. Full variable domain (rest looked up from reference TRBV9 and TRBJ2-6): DSGVTQTPKHLITATGQRVTLRCSPRSGDLSVYWYQQSLDQGLQFLIQYYNGEERAKGNILERFSAQQFPDLHSELNLSSLELGDSALYFCASSVEGLAGTSGANVLTFGAGSRLTVL.

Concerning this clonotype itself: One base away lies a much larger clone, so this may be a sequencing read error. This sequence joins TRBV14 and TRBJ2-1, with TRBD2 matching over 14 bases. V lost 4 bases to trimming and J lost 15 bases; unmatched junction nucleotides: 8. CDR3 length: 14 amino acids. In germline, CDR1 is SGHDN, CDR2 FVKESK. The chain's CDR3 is CASSRGLAGAQLFF. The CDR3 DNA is TGTGCCAGCAGCCGGGGACTAGCGGGAGCTCAGCTGTTCTTC.

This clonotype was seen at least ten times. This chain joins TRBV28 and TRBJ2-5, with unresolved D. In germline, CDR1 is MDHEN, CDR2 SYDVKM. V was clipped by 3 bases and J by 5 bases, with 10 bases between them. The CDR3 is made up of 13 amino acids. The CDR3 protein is CASSLPELETQYF. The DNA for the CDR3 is TGTGCCAGCAGTTTGCCTGAATTGGAGACCCAGTACTTC.

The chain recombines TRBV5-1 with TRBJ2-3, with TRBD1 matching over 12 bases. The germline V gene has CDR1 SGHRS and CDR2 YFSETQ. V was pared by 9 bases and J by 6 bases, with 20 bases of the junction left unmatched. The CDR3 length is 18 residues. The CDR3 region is CATKRGTGGRVNLDTQYF. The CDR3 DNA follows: TGCGCCACCAAGAGGGGGACAGGGGGCAGAGTGAATTTGGATACGCAGTATTTT.

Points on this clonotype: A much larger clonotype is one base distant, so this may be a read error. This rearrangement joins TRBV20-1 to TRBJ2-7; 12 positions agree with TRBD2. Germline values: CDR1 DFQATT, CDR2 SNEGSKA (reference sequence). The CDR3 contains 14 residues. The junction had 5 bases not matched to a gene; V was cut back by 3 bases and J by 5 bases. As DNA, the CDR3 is TGCAGTGCTAGGACTAGCGGGAGAACCCACGAGCAGTACTTC. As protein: CSARTSGRTHEQYF.

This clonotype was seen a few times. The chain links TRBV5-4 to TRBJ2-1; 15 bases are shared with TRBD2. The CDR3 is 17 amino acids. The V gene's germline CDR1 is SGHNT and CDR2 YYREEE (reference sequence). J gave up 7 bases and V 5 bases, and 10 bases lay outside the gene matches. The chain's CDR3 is CASSSGLAGGVGNEQFF. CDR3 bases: TGTGCCAGCAGTTCCGGACTAGCGGGAGGGGTTGGGAATGAGCAGTTCTTC.

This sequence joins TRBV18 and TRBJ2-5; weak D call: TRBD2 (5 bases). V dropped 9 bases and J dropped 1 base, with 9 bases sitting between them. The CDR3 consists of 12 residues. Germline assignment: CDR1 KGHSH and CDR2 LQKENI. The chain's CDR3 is CARQRIQETQYF. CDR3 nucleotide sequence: TGTGCCAGACAGCGGATCCAAGAGACCCAGTACTTC.